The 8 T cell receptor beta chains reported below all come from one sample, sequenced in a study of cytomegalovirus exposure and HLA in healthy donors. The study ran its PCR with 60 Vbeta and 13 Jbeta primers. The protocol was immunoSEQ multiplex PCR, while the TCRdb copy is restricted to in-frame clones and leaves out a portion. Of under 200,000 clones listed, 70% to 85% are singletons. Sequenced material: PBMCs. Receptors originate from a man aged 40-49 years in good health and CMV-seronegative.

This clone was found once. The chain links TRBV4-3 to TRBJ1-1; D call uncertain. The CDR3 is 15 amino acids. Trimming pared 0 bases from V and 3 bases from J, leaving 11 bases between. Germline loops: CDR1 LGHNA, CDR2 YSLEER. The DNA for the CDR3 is TGCGCCAGCAGCCAAGATAGAGGGATAGACACTGAAGCTTTCTTT. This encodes CASSQDRGIDTEAFF.

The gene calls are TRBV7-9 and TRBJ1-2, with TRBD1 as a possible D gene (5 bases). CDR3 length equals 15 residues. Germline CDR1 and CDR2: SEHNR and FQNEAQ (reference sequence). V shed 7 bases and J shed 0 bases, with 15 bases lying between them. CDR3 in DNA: TGTGCCAGCAACGGGGGGGGACTGACTAACTATGGCTACACCTTC. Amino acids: CASNGGGLTNYGYTF.

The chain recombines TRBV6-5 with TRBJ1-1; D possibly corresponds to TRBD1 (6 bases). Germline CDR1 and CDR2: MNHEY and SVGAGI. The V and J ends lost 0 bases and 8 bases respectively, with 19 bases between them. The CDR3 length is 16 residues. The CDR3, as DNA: TGTGCCAGCAGTTACTCAGCGCTTCGGCAGGGGCTGGAAGCTTTCTTT. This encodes CASSYSALRQGLEAFF.

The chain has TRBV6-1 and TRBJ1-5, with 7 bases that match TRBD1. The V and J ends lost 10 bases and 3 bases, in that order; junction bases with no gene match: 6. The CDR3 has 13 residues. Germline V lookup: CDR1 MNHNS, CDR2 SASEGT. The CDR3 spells CATSGTANQPQHF. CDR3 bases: TGTGCCACCTCCGGGACAGCCAATCAGCCCCAGCATTTT.

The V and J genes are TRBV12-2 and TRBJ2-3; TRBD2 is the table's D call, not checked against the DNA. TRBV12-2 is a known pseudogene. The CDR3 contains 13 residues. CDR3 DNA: TGTGCAAGTCGCTTATTCCCGGCAGATACGCAGTATTTT. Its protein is CASRLFPADTQYF.

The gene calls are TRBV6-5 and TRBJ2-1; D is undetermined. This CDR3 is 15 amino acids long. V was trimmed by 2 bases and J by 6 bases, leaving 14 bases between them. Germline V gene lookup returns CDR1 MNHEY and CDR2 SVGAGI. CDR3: CASSYLPSFSNEQFF. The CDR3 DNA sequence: TGTGCCAGCAGTTACCTTCCCTCTTTTTCCAATGAGCAGTTCTTC.

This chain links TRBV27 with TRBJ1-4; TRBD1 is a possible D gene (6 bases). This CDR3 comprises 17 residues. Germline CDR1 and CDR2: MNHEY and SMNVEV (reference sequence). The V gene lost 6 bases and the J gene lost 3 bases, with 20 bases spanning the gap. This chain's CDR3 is CASSRAGPQGPNEKLFF. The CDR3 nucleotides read TGTGCCAGCAGCCGCGCTGGCCCACAGGGACCTAATGAAAAACTGTTTTTT.

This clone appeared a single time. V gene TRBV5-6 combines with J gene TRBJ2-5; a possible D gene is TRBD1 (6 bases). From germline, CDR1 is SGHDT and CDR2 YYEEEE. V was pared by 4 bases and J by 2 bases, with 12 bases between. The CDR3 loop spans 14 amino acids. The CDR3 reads CASSPIGQQETQYF. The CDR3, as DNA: TGTGCCAGCAGCCCGATTGGACAGCAAGAGACCCAGTACTTC.